Following are 27 T cell receptor beta chains from one sample sequenced in a study of T cell changes during pregnancy in multiple sclerosis. Here immunoSEQ multiplex PCR was the method, and the copy in TCRdb shows in-frame clones only, minus some. Of some 39,000 clones in the sample, around nine tenths were seen once. The source was CD4+ T cells from peripheral blood mononuclear cells, collected in the third trimester of pregnancy. Receptor source: a female donor in good health, enrolled as a control in a pregnancy study.

The chain is built from TRBV10-1 and TRBJ2-1; 9 nucleotides line up with TRBD2. The CDR3 runs to 14 residues. Germline CDR1 WNHNN, CDR2 SYGVQD (reference sequence). The V and J ends lost 0 bases and 8 bases, in that order; junction bases with no gene match: 2. The CDR3 spells CASSESGLADEQFF. CDR3 nucleotide sequence: TGCGCCAGCAGTGAGTCGGGACTAGCCGATGAGCAGTTCTTC.

This clone occurred once. The chain employs TRBV7-2 and TRBJ2-3; 7 bases align to TRBD2. Germline CDR1 and CDR2: SGHTA and FQGNSA. The CDR3 runs to 17 residues. With 5 bases clipped from V and 2 bases from J, the junction kept 13 bases outside the gene matches. As DNA, the CDR3 is TGTGCCAGCAGCCTCCGACTAGCCTTACCCCCCACAGATACGCAGTATTTT. This codes for CASSLRLALPPTDTQYF.

This clone occurred a few times. This rearrangement joins TRBV2 to TRBJ2-3; 7 nucleotides match TRBD2. Germline lookup yields CDR1 SNHLY and CDR2 FYNNEI. The CDR3 totals 17 residues. The V segment lost 8 bases and the J segment 1 base; nucleotides outside the gene matches: 15. CDR3 nucleotide sequence: TGTGCCAGCGGCGCGGGAGTTGAGGGGCTGGGCACAGATACGCAGTATTTT. Translating it yields CASGAGVEGLGTDTQYF.

The J gene is TRBJ2-7, the V gene TRBV2; 8 positions match TRBD1. Germline loops: CDR1 SNHLY, CDR2 FYNNEI. CDR3 size: 13 residues. V lost 4 bases to trimming and J lost 5 bases; unmatched junction nucleotides: 4. The CDR3 nucleotides are TGTGCCAGCAGTGGACAGGGGTTGGACGAGCAGTACTTC. It yields the protein CASSGQGLDEQYF.

Only one count was recorded for this clone. V and J are TRBV7-8 and TRBJ1-5; D uncertain. Germline V lookup: CDR1 SGHVS, CDR2 FQNEAQ. V lost 5 bases, J lost 0 bases, and 14 bases lay in between. This CDR3 spans 16 amino acids. The CDR3 nucleotides read TGTGCCAGCAGCCTCTTAACGTCCTATAGCAATCAGCCCCAGCATTTT. Protein sequence: CASSLLTSYSNQPQHF.

The chain carries TRBV2 and TRBJ2-1; tentative D call: TRBD1 (6 bases). The CDR3 consists of 15 residues. Deletions cut 9 bases from V and 2 bases from J, with 17 bases between. The germline gives CDR1 SNHLY, CDR2 FYNNEI. The CDR3 DNA reads TGTGCCAGTATGGTCGGGACACTAACCTACAATGAGCAGTTCTTC. Protein sequence: CASMVGTLTYNEQFF.

The chain is built from TRBV20-1 and TRBJ1-1, with TRBD1 identical over 7 bases. The CDR3 covers 11 residues. From germline, CDR1 is DFQATT and CDR2 SNEGSKA (reference sequence). CDR3 nucleotide sequence: TGCAGGGTCACAAGGGGGCCTGAAGCTTTCTTT. Amino acids: CRVTRGPEAFF.

The CDR3 loop is CSVVVMGGVRITEAFF. CDR3 bases: TGCAGCGTTGTTGTGATGGGAGGGGTACGGATCACTGAAGCTTTCTTT. V usage is TRBV29-1 and J usage is TRBJ1-1, with D maybe TRBD1 (5 bases). CDR1 and CDR2 (germline): SQVTM, ANQGSEA. The CDR3 runs 16 residues. Trimming removed 4 bases from V and 4 bases from J, with 22 bases in between.

The chain combines TRBV5-8 with TRBJ2-7; 7 bases are a match to TRBD2. The CDR3 spans 15 residues. The trim removed 3 bases at V and 0 bases at J, leaving 6 bases unmatched. Germline lookup yields CDR1 SGHTS and CDR2 YDEGEE. Here the CDR3 DNA reads TGTGCCAGCAGCTCCTACGGGAGGTCCTCCTACGAGCAGTACTTC. This gives the protein CASSSYGRSSYEQYF.

The chain links TRBV28 to TRBJ1-5; D unresolved. In germline, CDR1 is MDHEN, CDR2 SYDVKM. V shed 3 bases and J shed 0 bases, with 9 bases lying between them. This CDR3 region has 15 residues. The chain's CDR3 is CASSLARGSNQPQHF. The CDR3 DNA follows: TGTGCCAGCAGTTTGGCCCGGGGTAGCAATCAGCCCCAGCATTTT. Full variable domain (rest looked up from reference TRBV28 and TRBJ1-5): DVKVTQSSRYLVKRTGEKVFLECVQDMDHENMFWYRQDPGLGLRLIYFSYDVKMKEKGDIPEGYSVSREKKERFSLILESASTNQTSMYLCASSLARGSNQPQHFGDGTRLSIL.

This chain uses TRBV7-9 with TRBJ2-5, with D possibly matching TRBD1 (6 bases). Trimming removed 5 bases from V and 0 bases from J, with 13 bases in between. CDR1 SEHNR and CDR2 FQNEAQ come from the germline V gene (reference sequence). The CDR3 is made up of 15 amino acids. The CDR3: CASSPQTGNQETQYF. CDR3 nucleotide sequence: TGTGCCAGCAGCCCACAGACAGGTAACCAAGAGACCCAGTACTTC.

The gene calls are TRBV5-6 and TRBJ1-2, with 11 bases lining up with TRBD1. In germline, CDR1 is SGHDT, CDR2 YYEEEE. The junction had 7 bases not matched to a gene; V was cut back by 5 bases and J by 7 bases. There are 14 residues in the CDR3. The CDR3, as DNA: TGTGCCAGCAGGGGGGACAGGGGGGTTTCTGGCTACACCTTC. It yields the protein CASRGDRGVSGYTF. Full variable domain (remainder filled in from reference TRBV5-6 and TRBJ1-2): DAGVTQSPTHLIKTRGQQVTLRCSPKSGHDTVSWYQQALGQGPQFIFQYYEEEERQRGNFPDRFSGHQFPNYSSELNVNALLLGDSALYLCASRGDRGVSGYTFGSGTRLTVV.

This chain links TRBV6-5 with TRBJ1-1, with TRBD1 matching over 8 bases. With 7 bases clipped from V and 4 bases from J, the junction kept 11 bases outside the gene matches. The CDR3 totals 15 residues. The germline V gene has CDR1 MNHEY and CDR2 SVGAGI. CDR3 in amino acids: CASTRQGSGGTEAFF. DNA of the CDR3: TGTGCCAGCACCCGACAGGGGTCGGGGGGCACTGAAGCTTTCTTT.

This rearrangement joins TRBV28 to TRBJ1-2, with D possibly matching TRBD1 (5 bases). Deletions cut 2 bases from V and 2 bases from J, with 12 bases between. The CDR3 sequence is 15 residues long. Germline V CDR1 and CDR2: MDHEN, SYDVKM. DNA of the CDR3: TGTGCCAGCAGTTTAGGGGGGGGAACGAACTATGGCTACACCTTC. It specifies CASSLGGGTNYGYTF.

This sequence joins TRBV4-1 and TRBJ1-3; the D gene is possibly TRBD1 (6 bases). Looked up from germline, CDR1 is MGHRA and CDR2 is YSYEKL. The CDR3 is 16 amino acids. V lost 3 bases and J lost 1, with 13 bases in between. The CDR3 DNA reads TGCGCCAGCAGCCAGTCGCAGGGGCTATCTGGAAACACCATATATTTT. Protein: CASSQSQGLSGNTIYF.

The genes are TRBV4-2 and TRBJ2-1; D possibly corresponds to TRBD1 (5 bases). Looked up from germline, CDR1 is LGHNA and CDR2 is YNFKEQ. The CDR3 runs 13 residues. V dropped 0 bases and J dropped 9 bases, with 9 bases sitting between them. This CDR3 reads CASSQERGVEQFF. The CDR3 region has the DNA TGTGCCAGCAGCCAAGAAAGGGGTGTTGAGCAGTTCTTC.

The rearrangement links TRBV29-1 to TRBJ2-7, with 9 bases identical to TRBD1. The V segment lost 7 bases and the J segment 5 bases; nucleotides outside the gene matches: 6. The CDR3 runs 12 residues. Germline V gene data show CDR1 as SQVTM and CDR2 as ANQGSEA. The DNA of the CDR3 is TGCAGCGCCCGGACAGGGGTGAACGAGCAGTACTTC. Its protein is CSARTGVNEQYF.

V and J are TRBV7-9 and TRBJ2-2; D unclear. The CDR3 consists of 15 residues. In germline, CDR1 is SEHNR, CDR2 FQNEAQ (reference sequence). Trimming cost V 6 bases and J 1 base, with 12 bases left between them. The CDR3 spells CASSLGPGNTGELFF. The CDR3 coding sequence is TGTGCCAGCAGTTTGGGTCCAGGGAACACCGGGGAGCTGTTTTTT.

The chain uses TRBV28 and TRBJ2-5, with 7 bases fitting TRBD1. V lost 6 bases to trimming and J lost 6 bases; unmatched junction nucleotides: 16. This CDR3 region has 16 residues. Germline V gene data show CDR1 as MDHEN and CDR2 as SYDVKM. The CDR3 DNA reads TGTGCCAGCAGACCTAAACTTAAAGACAGGGTTAAGACCCAGTACTTC. Amino acid sequence: CASRPKLKDRVKTQYF.

This clone was counted a few times. The gene calls are TRBV29-1 and TRBJ1-1, with unresolved D. Germline CDR1 is SQVTM and CDR2 is ANQGSEA. With 8 bases removed from V and 0 bases from J, the gap between germline ends came to 7 bases. CDR3 length: 11 residues. CDR3 DNA: TGCAGCTCCAAAATGAACACTGAAGCTTTCTTT. This codes for CSSKMNTEAFF.

The rearrangement joins TRBV5-5 to TRBJ2-3, with TRBD2 identical over 14 bases. This CDR3 spans 15 amino acids. In germline, CDR1 is SGHKS, CDR2 YYEKEE (reference sequence). V shed 6 bases and J 10 bases; nucleotides not matched to a gene: 10. Here the CDR3 DNA reads TGTGCCAGCAACCCGGGACTAGCGGGAGTCGGATCGCAGTATTTT. This encodes CASNPGLAGVGSQYF. Together with reference TRBV5-5 and TRBJ2-3, the CDR3 gives the full variable domain: DAGVTQSPTHLIKTRGQQVTLRCSPISGHKSVSWYQQVLGQGPQFIFQYYEKEERGRGNFPDRFSARQFPNYSSELNVNALLLGDSALYLCASNPGLAGVGSQYFGPGTRLTVL.

There are a few counts of this clone. This chain connects TRBV6-5 to TRBJ1-5; no definite D call. V lost 0 bases and J 7 bases, leaving 7 bases between the germline ends. Germline lookup yields CDR1 MNHEY and CDR2 SVGAGI. This CDR3 region has 13 residues. The CDR3 nucleotides are TGTGCCAGCAGTTACTCGAGTAGACAGCCCCAGCATTTT. This codes for CASSYSSRQPQHF.

The chain employs TRBV5-1 and TRBJ2-7; 7 bases match TRBD2. The CDR3 sequence is 16 residues long. Germline trimming cut 4 bases from V and 6 bases from J; bases unmatched to any gene: 16. Germline V gene data show CDR1 as SGHRS and CDR2 as YFSETQ. As DNA, the CDR3 is TGCGCCAGCAGCGATGGGGTTAGCGGGCAGACCTCCGAGCAGTACTTC. Protein product: CASSDGVSGQTSEQYF.

This clone was seen only once. The rearrangement uses TRBV27 and TRBJ2-3; tentative D call: TRBD1 (6 bases). Germline loops: CDR1 MNHEY, CDR2 SMNVEV (reference sequence). This CDR3 comprises 13 residues. V was shortened by 3 bases and J by 5 bases, with 9 bases between the two germline ends. CDR3 sequence (DNA): TGTGCCAGCAGTTTTGAAGGGGGAGATACGCAGTATTTT. As protein: CASSFEGGDTQYF.

The chain employs TRBV7-2 and TRBJ1-5; 11 bases map to TRBD1. Germline V gives CDR1 SGHTA, CDR2 FQGNSA. The CDR3 spans 16 residues. Germline trimming cut 3 bases from V and 2 bases from J; bases unmatched to any gene: 3. The CDR3, as DNA: TGTGCCAGCAGCTTCGGGACAGGGGGTGGCAATCAGCCCCAGCATTTT. It translates to CASSFGTGGGNQPQHF.

The V call is TRBV30, the J call TRBJ1-1; TRBD1 might be the D (6 bases). Germline values: CDR1 GTSNPN, CDR2 SVGIG (reference sequence). The CDR3 runs 13 residues. Trimming left V 2 bases short and J 11 bases short, with 18 bases between. Written as DNA, the CDR3 is TGTGCCTGGAGTTCACAGGGAGTAAGGTGGGCTTTCTTT. This translates into CAWSSQGVRWAFF.

The rearrangement uses TRBV18 and TRBJ2-2; TRBD2 might be the D (5 bases). CDR3 length: 15 amino acids. The V and J ends lost 1 base and 4 bases respectively, with 10 bases between them. The V gene's germline CDR1 is KGHSH and CDR2 LQKENI. The CDR3 here is CASSPQGLFTGELFF. The CDR3, as DNA: TGTGCCAGCTCACCACAAGGACTGTTCACCGGGGAGCTGTTTTTT.